Presented here are 2 T cell receptor beta chains from one specimen sequenced in a study of blood T cells in healthy people across ages. It was with a sample-barcoded 5' primer and a J-beta primer mix that a second PCR of roughly 7 to 11 cycles was run. Via MiXCR, TCRdb re-called the 5' RACE reads, giving one row per CDR3 protein. The table records under 800,000 distinct CDR3 sequences, roughly 47% of them present only once. The specimen sequenced was blood. The receptors were sampled from an older woman in good health.

The chain employs TRBV7-3 and TRBJ2-1, with TRBD2 matching over 7 bases. CDR1 is SGHTA and CDR2 is FQGTGA in the germline V gene. The junction had 6 bases not matched to a gene; V was cut back by 5 bases and J by 2 bases. There are 15 residues in the CDR3. In DNA form, the CDR3 reads TGTGCCAGCAGCCAAGGACTAGGGGCCTACAATGAGCAGTTCTTC. This encodes CASSQGLGAYNEQFF.

In this sample, this clonotype turned up a few times. The rearrangement links TRBV6-2 or TRBV6-3 to TRBJ1-5, with 8 bases fitting TRBD1. Per germline, CDR1 MNHEY and CDR2 SVGEGT. The CDR3 spans 16 residues. J gave up 7 bases and V 1 base, and 9 bases lay outside the gene matches. This CDR3 is CASSYLLGQGEQPQHF. CDR3 DNA sequence: TGTGCCAGCAGTTACTTGTTAGGACAGGGAGAGCAGCCCCAGCATTTT.